This T cell receptor (beta chain) was obtained from a study of cytomegalovirus exposure and HLA in healthy donors (TCRdb year 2017). Looking at the study overall: An earlier analysis of roughly 570 of the donors reported about 280 Gb of sequence data and 117 million unique TCR beta sequences obtained from roughly 180 million T cells. Approximately 300 gigabases of sequencing data and tens of millions of unique TCR sequences made up an early release that covered about 640 HLA-typed donors. Of the roughly 420 genotyped donors, approximately 81% were placed in the genetic ancestry cluster associated with self-reported Caucasian donors. The aim of the study was to test whether cataloging public T cell receptors could identify signatures of past pathogen exposure. The study used immunosequencing to profile the T cell repertoires of approximately 630 subjects and linked those repertoires to cytomegalovirus serostatus. Along with the roughly 610-subject first cohort, a separate validation cohort of 120 different subjects was used. To predict cytomegalovirus infection status, the study combined high-throughput TCR immunosequencing, statistical association of individual TCRs with disease status, and machine learning. A later analysis re-analyzed previously published TCR beta repertoires from 600 to 850 donors and added high-resolution HLA genotyping to study TCR occurrence patterns. The later analysis used no new phenotypic data to find candidate immune exposures, relying instead on TCR beta sequences and their occurrence across donors. In an earlier analysis of roughly 600 of the donors, high-throughput TCR beta sequencing was used to judge whether each TCR beta V gene segment behaved as functional or pseudogenic. Alongside the repertoire data, information on donor age, sex, ethnicity and CMV serostatus was compiled. Genome-wide SNP genotypes for about 65% of the 666 donors were used in a later genetic analysis, which treated that subset as a discovery cohort. All discovery cohort repertoires had been generated on a single sequencing platform. Class I and class II HLA loci were covered by the typing at four-digit resolution. Typing coverage differed by locus: A, B, C, DRB1 and DQB1 were typed in about 620-640 donors, DQA1 in approximately 520, DPA1 in 606, and DPB1 in just under 490. Roughly 5 DR-DQ haplotypes were handled as single units for association and clustering, since linkage in the cohort was strong. Among around 400 genotyped donors of the cohort, an average of around 240,000 unique TCR beta nucleotide sequences were sequenced per donor, roughly 18% of them non-productive.

Of note for this clone: This receptor's antigen is unknown. Base qualities are not recorded, but no much larger clone differs from it by a single base.

What the research found in general, with its limitations: Assigning TCR associations to individual alleles was difficult when HLA alleles, especially DR and DQ, strongly co-occurred. The classifier was reported to diagnose cytomegalovirus status with high specificity and sensitivity in both the original and validation cohorts. Presence/absence analyses assumed roughly uniform sequencing depth across donors, an assumption that may not hold. Some IMGT-functional V segments, including TRBV6-2 and TRBV6-3, could not be told apart with the 87-base-pair reads, so those segments were excluded. In this cohort, only TCR beta chains were sequenced, and detectable features were limited by the absence of alpha or paired-chain data. In an earlier analysis of 587 of the donors, most TCR beta V segments appeared in productive rearrangements about 87% or about 30% of the time, broadly matching IMGT annotations. Most CMV-associated TCR beta chains appeared to be HLA-restricted in a later analysis, and the HLA associations seemed to be driven largely by CMV exposure. In the study, around 150 TCR beta chains were listed as associated with cytomegalovirus. In a later analysis, several top co-occurrence clusters were reported to appear linked to parvovirus B19, influenza, CMV and Epstein-Barr virus. A later genetic analysis associated a missense DCLRE1C variant with V-gene and J-gene trimming of TCR beta chains, and an independent cohort replicated the association. A further reported finding was that TCR beta sequences accurately predicted the HLA-A and HLA-B alleles for most subjects in the first cohort. Linkage disequilibrium might explain the correlated functional status among segregating V segments, but an unknown experimental factor could not be ruled out. Immune exposure information for the cohort was limited to CMV serostatus. In a later analysis, HLA-associated TCR beta chains showed more clonal expansion and lower generation probabilities than non-associated chains that were equally common. A few of the identified cytomegalovirus-associated TCR beta chains were confirmed in vitro to be specific for cytomegalovirus antigens. HLA typing was unavailable for some donors at each locus, so association tests used only the typed subset. The authors suggested that the approach could potentially be extended to other disease states and immunological phenotypes. A later analysis found that TCR association rates varied across HLA loci, with DRB1 alleles showing the most associated TCRs and HLA-C alleles the fewest. Because counts were too low, fewer than 20 rarely observed V segments, including chromosome 9 orphons, were excluded from the earlier analysis of around 590 of the donors. Specific HLA alleles were associated with roughly 17,000 TCR beta sequences at a false discovery rate of 0.05 in a later analysis. In a later genetic analysis, fewer N-insertions in productive TCRs were reported among donors in an Asian-associated ancestry cluster than the 666-donor mean. The sequencing pipeline was judged likely to have produced a cluster of highly shared sequence variants as a technical artifact. While some public TCRs were present in many individuals, most TCR sequences turned up only very rarely across donors.

The cohort was made up of around 720 healthy bone marrow donors. At the time of sampling, all cohort members were nominally healthy, though unrecorded immune exposures were likely present. The donor tested CMV seronegative and was one of the 352 seronegative cohort members. A peripheral blood sample was provided by each donor, and peripheral blood mononuclear cells were used for TCR beta sequencing. The Qiagen DNeasy Blood Extraction Kit was used to extract genomic DNA from the blood cell samples. The CDR3 covers 13 residues, taking in both the cysteine and the phenylalanine. Only the CDR3 DNA is retained, 39 bases long and in frame from the first base. The trim is 4 bases for V and 6 bases for J, with a gap of 12 bases between the germline ends. Based on the germline V gene, the CDR1 and CDR2 sequences are SGHNT and YENEEA. Receptor libraries were prepared by the immunoSEQ multiplex PCR assay. A mixture of 60 forward primers for TCR Vbeta segments and 13 reverse primers for TCR Jbeta segments was used in the multiplex PCR. Amplification of the CDR3 region of rearranged TCR beta genes was performed with a multiplex PCR assay on genomic DNA. On the Illumina HiSeq System, the amplified TCR beta libraries were sequenced as 87-base-pair reads. The study's processing was this. Across the roughly 670 repertoires, a later analysis counted tens of millions of unique TCR beta chains, some 11 million of which were shared by at least two donors. Raw reads were error-corrected and collapsed into unique sequences with a nearest-neighbor algorithm that merged closely related sequences to remove PCR and sequencing errors. V, D and J gene segments were assigned by aligning CDR3 sequences to IMGT reference sequences. For a sequence to be retained, a match of at least six nucleotides was required to both a V gene segment and a J gene segment. Rearrangements were classified as productive when the CDR3 lacked stop codons and remained in frame with V and J, and all other rearrangements were classified as non-productive. Following IMGT convention, CDR3 was defined as the stretch from the second conserved V-encoded cysteine up to the conserved J-encoded phenylalanine. The earlier analysis of 587 of the donors excluded sequences that lacked an unambiguous match to a single V gene segment. In an earlier analysis of approximately 590 of the donors, a V segment was called functional when productive rearrangements were above 56.7%, and segregating when the standard deviation between donors exceeded 5%. A statistical classification framework was built for diagnosing cytomegalovirus status from the catalog of TCR beta chain sequences. In a later analysis, TCR nucleotide sequences were compared against IMGT/GENE-DB human TR gene sequences so that V and J genes could be assigned. Using the TCRdist pipeline, a later analysis assigned CDR3 sequences along with most-parsimonious VDJ recombination scenarios. A later analysis defined each TCR beta chain by its CDR3 amino acid sequence plus V-gene family, and excluded reads lacking a unique V-gene family. To address suspected cross-contamination and a sequencing artifact, a later analysis removed roughly 580 highly shared, low-generation-probability nucleotide sequences. For each public chain, a later analysis derived a clonal expansion index from normalized ranks of inferred template counts within each repertoire. A later analysis computed generation probabilities with a VDJ recombination model fitted to out-of-frame rearrangements, and checked the results against IGoR. Hypergeometric tests were used in a later analysis to score TCR-TCR, TCR-HLA and TCR-CMV co-occurrence, with a repertoire-size bias correction applied to the TCR pairs. A later analysis estimated false discovery rates by permuting HLA or CMV assignments 20 times. In a later analysis, co-occurring TCRs were grouped using DBSCAN, with TCRdist sequence similarity added in when clustering inside HLA-allele-positive subsets. Repertoires with fewer than 30,000 or more than 120,000 public chains, plus five repertoires with anomalous nucleotide sharing, were excluded from co-occurrence clustering. The immuneACCESS repertoire file appears here via TCRdb, limited to in-frame rearrangements. These files lack a portion of the clones; in checked studies, under half of the deficit traces to unresolved V genes, and the cause of the others is not known. V and J calls plus clone size are reproduced from that table; the DNA served to infer D and trimming. The sample records 140,000 or so clones, roughly 62% of which are singletons. The ten largest clones add up to approximately 1.7% of the sample.

The source is a male donor in good health and CMV-seronegative. Sequencing used PBMCs. The chain is assembled from TRBV11-3 and TRBJ1-2; no D gene is confidently identified. The CDR3 in this case is CASSSLGGHGYTF. DNA sequence: TGTGCCAGCAGCTCGCTCGGCGGGCATGGCTACACCTTC. Full variable domain (CDR3 extended with the reference TRBV11-3 and TRBJ1-2 proteins): EAGVVQSPRYKIIEKKQPVAFWCNPISGHNTLYWYLQNLGQGPELLIRYENEEAVDDSQLPKDRFSAERLKGVDSTLKIQPAELGDSAVYLCASSSLGGHGYTFGSGTRLTVV.